One T cell receptor beta chain is described in this entry. The method was immunoSEQ multiplex PCR; TCRdb's version includes in-frame clones alone and lacks a portion of them. The table lists around 71,000 clones, 90% of them singletons. The data were taken from a study of control samples from healthy donors and cancer patients. The CDR3 contains 12 residues. Looked up from germline, CDR1 is GTSNPN and CDR2 is SVGIG (reference sequence). V lost 4 bases, J lost 4 bases, and 10 bases lay in between. This chain uses TRBV30 with TRBJ1-2; D is ambiguous. The sequenced material came from PBMCs. This TCR derives from a woman aged 45 to 65 with colorectal cancer. The CDR3, as DNA: TGTGCCTGGACCATGGGAATCTATGGCTACACCTTC. As protein: CAWTMGIYGYTF.